The source of this T cell receptor beta chain is a study of T cells in Graves' hyperthyroidism and ophthalmopathy. Authors of the study amplified TCR beta CDR3 regions from RNA transcripts. The HTBI primer set served for first-round RT-PCR of the TCR CDR3. One entry per CDR3 protein results from TCRdb running MiXCR on the multiplex PCR reads. The sample lists fewer than 500,000 distinct CDR3 sequences; approximately 12% were seen once. From germline, CDR1 is SNHLY and CDR2 FYNNEI. Trimming at V came to 6 bases and at J to 3 bases, leaving 10 bases not matched to a gene. This CDR3 is built from 16 residues. As regards this clonotype: This likely comes from a read error, as the CDR3 has no conserved phenylalanine or tryptophan at its end.

The receptor was isolated from a man aged 30 to 45 with Graves' hyperthyroidism that later progressed to Graves' ophthalmopathy. The sequenced sample was blood. This sequence joins TRBV2 and TRBJ2-2, with 7 nucleotides matching TRBD1. The CDR3 bases are TGTGCCAGCAGCGCCTATCGACAGGGAGACACCGGGGAGCTGTTTGTT. Translating gives CASSAYRQGDTGELFV.